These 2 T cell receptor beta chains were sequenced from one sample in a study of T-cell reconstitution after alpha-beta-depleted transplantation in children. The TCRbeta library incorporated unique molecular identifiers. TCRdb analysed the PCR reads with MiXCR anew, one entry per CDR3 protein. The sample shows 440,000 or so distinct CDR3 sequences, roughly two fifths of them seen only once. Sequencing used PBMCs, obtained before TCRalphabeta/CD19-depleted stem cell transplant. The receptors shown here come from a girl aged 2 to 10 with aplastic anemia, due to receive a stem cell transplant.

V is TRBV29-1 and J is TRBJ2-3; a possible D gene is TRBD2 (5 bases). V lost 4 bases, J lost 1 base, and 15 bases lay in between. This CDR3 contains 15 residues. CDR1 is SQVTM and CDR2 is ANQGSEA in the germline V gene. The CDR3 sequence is CSVVTGKSRTDTQYF. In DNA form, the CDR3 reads TGCAGCGTTGTCACCGGGAAATCACGCACAGATACGCAGTATTTT.

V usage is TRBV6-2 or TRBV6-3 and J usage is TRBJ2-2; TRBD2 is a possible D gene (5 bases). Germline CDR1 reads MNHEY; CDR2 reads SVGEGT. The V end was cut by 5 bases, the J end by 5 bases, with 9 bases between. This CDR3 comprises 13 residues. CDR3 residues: CASSGRTTGELFF. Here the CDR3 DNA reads TGTGCCAGCAGTGGCCGGACTACCGGGGAGCTGTTTTTT.